The entry below gives a single TCR beta chain sequence along with its context. Its target is not known. Profiling relied on immunoSEQ multiplex PCR, and the TCRdb table lists in-frame clones only, not all of them. Here the sample spans about 61,000 clones, about 86% being singletons. The data originate from a study of OX40 agonist ivuxolimab in advanced cancers. Study-wide results and limits: Among the lowest levels of clonal expansion were found in partial responders at 0.1-3.0 mg/kg.

The sequence was obtained from an adult with an advanced solid tumor such as melanoma, head and neck, liver or kidney cancer. This specimen consisted of CD4+ or CD8+ T cells sorted from blood, obtained in a trial of the OX40 agonist ivuxolimab.

DNA of the CDR3: TGTGCCAGCTCACGCGGAGACAGGTCCGATCAGCCCCAGCATTTT. Protein: CASSRGDRSDQPQHF. The rearrangement joins TRBV18 to TRBJ1-5; a possible D gene is TRBD1 (6 bases). Germline CDR1 and CDR2: KGHSH and LQKENI. This CDR3 contains 15 residues. The V gene lost 4 bases and the J gene lost 5 bases, with 15 bases spanning the gap.